This T cell receptor (beta chain) appears in the sequencing data of a study of blood T cells in healthy people across ages. Germline lookup yields CDR1 MNHEY and CDR2 SMNVEV (reference sequence). CDR3 length: 12 amino acids. The ends lost 3 bases at V and 10 bases at J; junction bases unmatched: 3. It was with a sample-barcoded 5' primer and a J-beta primer mix that a second PCR of roughly 7 to 12 cycles was run. In TCRdb, the 5' RACE reads were re-called with MiXCR into one record per CDR3 protein. Here the sample spans 1.5 million to 1.9 million distinct CDR3 sequences, 42% being singletons. V is TRBV27 and J is TRBJ2-1; 7 nucleotides line up with TRBD1. This TCR was recovered from a woman younger than 30 in good health. Specimen: blood. In DNA form, the CDR3 reads TGTGCCAGCAGTTTCGGACAGGCCGAGCAGTTCTTC. Amino acid sequence: CASSFGQAEQFF.